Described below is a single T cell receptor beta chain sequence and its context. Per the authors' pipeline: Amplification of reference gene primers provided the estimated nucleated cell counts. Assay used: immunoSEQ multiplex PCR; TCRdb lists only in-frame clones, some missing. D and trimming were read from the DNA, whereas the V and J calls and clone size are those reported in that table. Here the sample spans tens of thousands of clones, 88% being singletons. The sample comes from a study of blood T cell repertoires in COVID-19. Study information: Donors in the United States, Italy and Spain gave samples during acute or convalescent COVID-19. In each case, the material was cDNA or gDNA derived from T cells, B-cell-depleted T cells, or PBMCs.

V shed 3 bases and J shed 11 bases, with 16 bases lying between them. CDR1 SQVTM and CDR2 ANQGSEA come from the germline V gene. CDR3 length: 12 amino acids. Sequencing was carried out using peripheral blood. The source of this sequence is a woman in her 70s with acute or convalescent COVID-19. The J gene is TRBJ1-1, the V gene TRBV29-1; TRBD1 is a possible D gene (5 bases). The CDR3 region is CSVDFGGRLAFF. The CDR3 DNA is TGCAGCGTTGATTTCGGGGGGAGGCTGGCTTTCTTT.